Listed below are T cell receptor beta chains from one sample, sequenced in a study of CD8 T cell repertoires and HIV-1 epitope variants. Antigens of these TCRs are unknown. Here immunoSEQ multiplex PCR was the method, and the copy in TCRdb shows in-frame clones only, minus some. The repertoire has thousands of clones, about 62% of them found once; the top ten carry approximately 47%. What was sequenced was cultured CD8+ T cells derived from PBMCs. These receptors were taken from a male donor with HIV. Both conserved end residues are part of each CDR3. Each record gives: D gene, J gene, clone size, V gene, CDR3 DNA, CDR3 protein. A D gene is named only where the DNA matches it firmly. Expanded clones get a size class; other rows say once, few or many, or leave the size out.

>NA|TRBJ1-4|NA|TRBV4-1
TGCGCCAGCAGCCAAGAGAGAAAGCTTTCAACTAATAGTGAAAAACTGTTTTTT
CASSQERKLSTNSEKLFF
>TRBD1|TRBJ2-7|NA|TRBV28
TGTGCCAGCAGTCCCGGGACAGGGCTTCCCGAGCAGTACTTC
CASSPGTGLPEQYF
>TRBD2|TRBJ2-7|NA|TRBV5-7
TGTGCCAGCAGACCTAGCGGGGGCACCTACGAGCAGTACTTC
CASRPSGGTYEQYF
>NA|TRBJ2-1|few|TRBV7-9
TGTGCCAGCAGCTTGGACGGCTACAATGAGCAGTTCTTC
CASSLDGYNEQFF
>NA|TRBJ1-6|once|TRBV18
TGTGCCAGCTCACCGCTATGGGATGATTCAGGCTCCTATAATTCACCCCTCCACTTT
CASSPLWDDSGSYNSPLHF
>NA|TRBJ2-5|NA|TRBV18
TGTGCCAGCTCACCCGAGGGAGAGACCCAGTACTTC
CASSPEGETQYF
>TRBD1|TRBJ2-7|NA|TRBV5-5
TGTGCCAGCAGCCTAGGGACAGGGGGATCCTACGAGCAGTACTTC
CASSLGTGGSYEQYF
>TRBD2|TRBJ2-1|few|TRBV28
TGTGCCAGCGGGGGGGACTACAATGAGCAGTTCTTC
CASGGDYNEQFF
>NA|TRBJ1-1|NA|TRBV5-6
TGTGCCAGCAGCTTGGCAGGGGAGAACACTGAAGCTTTCTTT
CASSLAGENTEAFF
>NA|TRBJ2-3|medium-sized|TRBV29-1
TGCAGCGCGGCGGGCACCGAGTCCACAGATACGCAGTATTTT
CSAAGTESTDTQYF
>TRBD1|TRBJ1-5|large|TRBV19
TGTGCCAGTACCCCGGACAGGTTAAGCAATCAGCCCCAGCATTTT
CASTPDRLSNQPQHF
>NA|TRBJ1-1|NA|TRBV5-6
TGTGCCAGCAGCTTGGGGAGGACTGAAGCTTTCTTT
CASSLGRTEAFF
>NA|TRBJ2-7|NA|TRBV30
TGTGCCGGGGACCTCACAGGGTCCGAGCAGTACTTC
CAGDLTGSEQYF
>NA|TRBJ2-4|NA|TRBV15
TGTGCCACCTCCGAATCACACATTCAGTACTTC
CATSESHIQYF
>NA|TRBJ2-7|few|TRBV5-5
TGTGCCAGCAGCTTGGAAGTAGCGGTGTACGAGCAGTACTTC
CASSLEVAVYEQYF
>NA|TRBJ2-7|few|TRBV28
TGTGCCAGCAGTTTATTCTCGAGGAGTGAGGCCCGGGCAGGAGTTTACGAGCAGTACTTC
CASSLFSRSEARAGVYEQYF
>NA|TRBJ1-2|NA|TRBV9
TGTGCCAGCAGCACCCAGGGGCCCGGCTCCTTC
CASSTQGPGSF
>NA|TRBJ2-7|once|TRBV7-2
TGTGCCAGCAGCTACCTTGGGACGGCCTACGAGCAGTACTTC
CASSYLGTAYEQYF
>TRBD2|TRBJ2-7|few|TRBV5-4
TGTGCCAGCAGCGCGGGAGGGCCAGTATCCGAGCAGTACTTC
CASSAGGPVSEQYF
>NA|TRBJ2-1|few|TRBV27
TGTGCCAGCAGTACCTACGACTACAATGAGCAGTTCTTC
CASSTYDYNEQFF
>NA|TRBJ2-6|NA|TRBV27
TGTGCCAGCAGTTCGATGACGGAGCAAGTTCTTTCTGGGGCCAACGTCCTGACTTTC
CASSSMTEQVLSGANVLTF
>TRBD1|TRBJ2-7|once|TRBV13
TGTGCCAGCAGCCCAATGGGACAGGGTGTCTACGAGCAGTACTTC
CASSPMGQGVYEQYF
>NA|TRBJ1-2|few|TRBV4-3
TGCGCCAGCAGCCAAGAGCTCGGATCTAACTATGGCTACACCTTC
CASSQELGSNYGYTF
>NA|TRBJ1-1|NA|TRBV5-5
TGTGCCAGCAACCAAAAAGACACTGAAGCTTTCTTT
CASNQKDTEAFF
>NA|TRBJ1-1|NA|TRBV5-1
TGCGCCAGCAGCTTGGTGGGGGCAGGGACCCTCATGAACACTGAAGCTTTCTTT
CASSLVGAGTLMNTEAFF
>TRBD1|TRBJ2-1|NA|TRBV7-8
TGTGCCAGCAGCCCCCTTGACAGGGGGCAAGCGGGGTTCTACAATGAGCAGTTCTTC
CASSPLDRGQAGFYNEQFF
>TRBD2|TRBJ2-3|NA|TRBV27
TGTGCCAGCACCCCGACCACGACTAGCGGGCGTAGCACAGATACGCAGTATTTT
CASTPTTTSGRSTDTQYF